The T cell receptor (beta chain) under discussion was sequenced for a study of T cells after yellow fever vaccination. About the study: In the case of low-cell-number fractions, SMART-Seq v4 Ultra Low Input was used for preparation.

MiXCR, applied by TCRdb to the 5' RACE reads, yields one record per CDR3 protein. The sample shows 230,000 or so distinct CDR3 sequences, roughly 4% of them seen only once. This clonotype showed up many times. The V segment lost 0 bases and the J segment 4 bases; nucleotides outside the gene matches: 5. CDR1 and CDR2 (germline): MNHEY, SVGAGI. The CDR3 runs to 15 residues. The V call is TRBV6-5, the J call TRBJ1-2, with 7 bases identical to TRBD1. The material was PBMCs, obtained 15 days after the yellow fever booster vaccination. The sequence came from a young man who received the YFV17D yellow fever vaccine. This chain's CDR3 is CASSYSPQGTYGYTF. CDR3 nucleotide sequence: TGTGCCAGCAGTTACTCGCCACAGGGGACCTATGGCTACACCTTC.